Listed below are T cell receptor beta chains from one sample, sequenced in a study of T cell responses to AZD1222 COVID-19 vaccine. TCRdb's copy holds only in-frame clones and misses some; the assay was immunoSEQ multiplex PCR. The sample contains around 130,000 clones, 75% to 90% of which appear only once. The sample here was peripheral blood, taken on day 0 of AZD1222 vaccination. These receptors were collected from an adult in good health. The CDR3 runs from the conserved cysteine through the conserved F or W. The D gene is left open where the match is weak. Expanded clones are given a class, and other clones once, few, many or no size at all.

TRBJ2-1 | . | TRBV5-6 | . | CASAGGGSEQFF | TGTGCCTCCGCCGGCGGGGGCAGTGAGCAGTTCTTC
TRBJ2-7 | . | TRBV18 | TRBD1 | CASSRQGAIGYEQYF | TGTGCCAGCTCACGCCAGGGGGCTATCGGCTACGAGCAGTACTTC
TRBJ2-7 | . | TRBV6-5 | . | CASSYLFGQGGYEQYF | TGTGCCAGCAGTTACCTCTTCGGGCAGGGAGGCTACGAGCAGTACTTC
TRBJ1-2 | . | TRBV3-1/TRBV3-2 | TRBD1 | CASSLDRGWRGYTF | TGTGCCAGCAGCCTGGACAGGGGGTGGCGTGGCTACACCTTC
TRBJ1-1 | . | TRBV11-3 | . | CASSLYTVEAFF | TGTGCCAGCAGCTTATATACCGTAGAAGCTTTCTTT
TRBJ1-4 | . | TRBV9 | TRBD1 | CASSAGTVEEKLFF | TGTGCCAGCAGCGCCGGGACAGTAGAAGAAAAACTGTTTTTT
TRBJ1-3 | . | TRBV30 | . | CAWSVRGVSGNTIYF | TGTGCCTGGAGTGTAAGGGGGGTCTCTGGAAACACCATATATTTT
TRBJ1-1 | once | TRBV27 | . | CASSLSLNTEAFF | TGTGCCAGCAGTTTATCTCTGAACACTGAAGCTTTCTTT
TRBJ1-2 | . | TRBV5-1 | . | CASSLTALNNYGYTF | TGCGCCAGCAGCTTGACGGCTCTCAATAACTATGGCTACACCTTC
TRBJ1-5 | . | TRBV3-1/TRBV3-2 | TRBD1 | CASSLFLPGQGLNQPQHF | TGTGCCAGCAGTCTCTTCCTTCCGGGACAGGGACTCAATCAGCCCCAGCATTTT
TRBJ2-2 | . | TRBV10-1 | TRBD2 | CASSWDYPKTKHRGAVF | TGCGCCAGCAGTTGGGACTACCCAAAGACCAAACACCGGGGAGCTGTTTTT
TRBJ2-5 | few | TRBV7-2 | . | CASSLVFGKGETQYF | TGTGCCAGCAGCTTAGTATTCGGAAAGGGGGAGACCCAGTACTTC
TRBJ1-2 | . | TRBV12-3/TRBV12-4 | TRBD1 | CASSLQGARGYTF | TGTGCCAGCAGCCTCCAGGGGGCGCGTGGCTACACCTTC
TRBJ1-4 | . | TRBV18 | TRBD1 | CASSPLQGILEKLFF | TGTGCCAGCTCACCCCTACAGGGGATTCTCGAAAAACTGTTTTTT
TRBJ2-3 | . | TRBV20-1 | TRBD2 | CSASGGGSTDTQYF | TGCAGTGCTAGTGGCGGGGGAAGCACAGATACGCAGTATTTT
TRBJ2-5 | . | TRBV5-1 | . | CASSWGVLKETQYF | TGCGCCAGCAGCTGGGGGGTCCTGAAAGAGACCCAGTACTTC
TRBJ1-3 | . | TRBV18 | . | CASSPSPGKTGNTIYF | TGTGCCAGCTCACCGAGCCCGGGAAAAACTGGAAACACCATATATTTT
TRBJ1-5 | . | TRBV7-9 | . | CASSLVQPQHF | TGTGCCAGCAGCTTAGTTCAGCCCCAGCATTTT
TRBJ2-5 | . | TRBV5-1 | TRBD2 | CASSLEGLAGETQYF | TGCGCCAGCAGCTTGGAGGGACTAGCGGGAGAGACCCAGTACTTC
TRBJ1-5 | . | TRBV7-2 | . | CASQPAVGSNQPQHF | TGTGCCAGTCAGCCCGCCGTTGGTAGCAATCAGCCCCAGCATTTT
TRBJ1-1 | . | TRBV14 | . | CASSQEFRGGNTEAFF | TGTGCCAGCAGCCAAGAATTTCGCGGGGGGAACACTGAAGCTTTCTTT
TRBJ1-1 | . | TRBV5-1 | TRBD1 | CASSPGTGESAFF | TGCGCCAGCAGCCCGGGGACAGGGGAATCAGCTTTCTTT
TRBJ2-2 | . | TRBV6-6 | . | CASSQTGSSGELFF | TGTGCCAGCAGTCAAACAGGGTCTAGCGGGGAGCTGTTTTTT
TRBJ2-1 | once | TRBV24-1 | . | CATSDFFAVNPNEQFF | TGTGCCACCAGTGATTTTTTTGCGGTTAACCCCAATGAGCAGTTCTTC
TRBJ1-2 | few | TRBV3-1/TRBV3-2 | . | CASSLKGTANYGYTF | TGTGCCAGCAGCTTAAAAGGTACAGCTAACTATGGCTACACCTTC
TRBJ2-7 | . | TRBV6-2/TRBV6-3 | TRBD2 | CASSSGLADYEQYF | TGTGCCAGCAGTTCGGGACTAGCGGACTACGAGCAGTACTTC
TRBJ2-7 | . | TRBV5-4 | TRBD1 | CASSLDLLRDRVSQYF | TGTGCCAGCAGCTTGGATCTTCTTCGTGACAGGGTCTCGCAGTACTTC
TRBJ1-2 | once | TRBV19 | TRBD1 | CASSIALTGNLGYTF | TGTGCCAGTAGTATAGCTCTGACAGGGAATCTTGGCTACACCTTC
TRBJ2-7 | . | TRBV7-3 | TRBD2 | CASSSHHGGATYEQYF | TGTGCCAGCAGCTCCCACCACGGGGGGGCTACCTACGAGCAGTACTTC
TRBJ2-7 | . | TRBV7-9 | . | CASSWRETYEQYF | TGTGCCAGCAGCTGGAGGGAGACCTACGAGCAGTACTTC
TRBJ2-7 | . | TRBV4-2 | TRBD2 | CASSPKRGDAYEQYF | TGTGCCAGCAGCCCCAAGCGGGGCGACGCCTACGAGCAGTACTTC
TRBJ1-2 | . | TRBV7-9 | . | CASSLGGGDGYTF | TGTGCCAGCAGCTTAGGGGGAGGGGATGGCTACACCTTC
TRBJ2-7 | . | TRBV13 | . | CASSLSMFGQYF | TGTGCCAGCAGCTTATCTATGTTCGGTCAGTACTTC
TRBJ1-6 | once | TRBV24-1 | TRBD1 | CATGSGQGVGDSPLHF | TGTGCCACGGGGTCGGGACAGGGTGTGGGGGACTCACCCCTCCACTTT
TRBJ1-2 | . | TRBV5-1 | . | CASSLAGTLGGYTF | TGCGCCAGCAGCTTGGCCGGAACCCTAGGAGGCTACACCTTC
TRBJ1-6 | . | TRBV19 | . | CASSTWTENNSPLHF | TGTGCCAGTAGTACTTGGACGGAGAATAATTCACCCCTCCACTTT
TRBJ1-5 | . | TRBV7-8 | . | CASSLGSLGPDRQPQHF | TGTGCCAGCAGCTTAGGGAGTCTGGGGCCCGACCGTCAGCCCCAGCATTTT
TRBJ1-2 | . | TRBV7-9 | . | CASSLADGYTF | TGTGCCAGCAGCTTAGCGGATGGCTACACCTTC
TRBJ2-5 | . | TRBV5-1 | TRBD2 | CASSLTSGGLETQYF | TGCGCCAGCAGCTTGACTAGCGGGGGCCTGGAGACCCAGTACTTC
TRBJ2-7 | . | TRBV6-5 | . | CASSKGTYEQYF | TGTGCCAGCAGCAAGGGTACCTACGAGCAGTACTTC
TRBJ1-6 | . | TRBV15 | . | CATSRGWGEASPLHF | TGTGCCACCAGCAGGGGCTGGGGGGAGGCTTCACCCCTCCACTTT
TRBJ1-2 | . | TRBV19 | . | CASSTRGNYGYTF | TGTGCCAGTAGCACTCGGGGGAACTATGGCTACACCTTC
TRBJ2-7 | . | TRBV12-3/TRBV12-4 | TRBD1 | CASGQGWEQYF | TGTGCCAGCGGACAGGGGTGGGAGCAGTACTTC